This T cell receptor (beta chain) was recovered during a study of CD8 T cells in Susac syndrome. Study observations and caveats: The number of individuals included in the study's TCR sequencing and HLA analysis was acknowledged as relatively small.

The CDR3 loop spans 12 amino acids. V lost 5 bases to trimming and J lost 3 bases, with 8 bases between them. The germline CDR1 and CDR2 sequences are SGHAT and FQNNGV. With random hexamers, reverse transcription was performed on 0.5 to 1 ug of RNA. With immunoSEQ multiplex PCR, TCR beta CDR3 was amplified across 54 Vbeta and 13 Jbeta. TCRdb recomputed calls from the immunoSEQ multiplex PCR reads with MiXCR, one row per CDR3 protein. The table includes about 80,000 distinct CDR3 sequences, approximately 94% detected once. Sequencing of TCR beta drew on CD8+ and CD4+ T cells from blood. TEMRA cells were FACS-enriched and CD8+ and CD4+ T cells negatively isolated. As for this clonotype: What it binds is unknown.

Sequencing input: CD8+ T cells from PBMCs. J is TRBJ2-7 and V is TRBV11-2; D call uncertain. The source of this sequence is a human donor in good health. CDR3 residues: CASSQFDYEQYV. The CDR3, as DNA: TGTGCCAGCAGCCAATTTGACTACGAGCAGTACGTC.